The 30 T cell receptor beta chains presented below share a single source sample, sequenced in a study of blood T cell repertoires in COVID-19. Produced via immunoSEQ multiplex PCR; TCRdb's table is partial and in-frame only. The repertoire holds fewer than 200,000 clones, with roughly 85% as singletons. Sequencing was performed on peripheral blood. These receptors came from a woman aged 45-65 years with COVID-19, enrolled during active disease.

This clone was recorded once. This chain links TRBV28 with TRBJ2-1; 7 bases line up with TRBD1. J was trimmed by 7 bases and V by 4 bases; bases with no gene match: 13. The CDR3 spans 16 residues. Germline values: CDR1 MDHEN, CDR2 SYDVKM. The CDR3 DNA sequence: TGTGCCAGCAGTTCGAGTCCGGGACAGATAAAGAATGAGCAGTTCTTC. Translation: CASSSSPGQIKNEQFF.

This chain connects TRBV19 to TRBJ2-5; 15 bases agree with TRBD2. Germline values: CDR1 LNHDA, CDR2 SQIVND (reference sequence). The V and J ends lost 4 bases and 5 bases, in that order; junction bases with no gene match: 14. CDR3 length equals 19 residues. The chain's CDR3 is CASSTAAPGTSGGRETQYF. DNA of the CDR3: TGTGCCAGTAGTACCGCCGCGCCCGGGACTAGCGGGGGGAGGGAGACCCAGTACTTC.

The chain joins TRBV29-1 to TRBJ1-4; tentatively, D is TRBD1 (5 bases). V was cut by 6 bases and J by 7 bases, with 18 bases left in between. The germline CDR1 and CDR2 sequences are SQVTM and ANQGSEA. This CDR3 has 14 residues. This CDR3 reads CSVTLGGDGEKLFF. DNA for the CDR3: TGCAGCGTGACCCTTGGGGGGGACGGTGAAAAACTGTTTTTT.

The chain joins TRBV7-3 to TRBJ1-2, with D uncertain. The CDR3 extends over 11 amino acids. V was cut by 5 bases and J by 8 bases, with 9 bases left in between. Germline V gene data show CDR1 as SGHTA and CDR2 as FQGTGA. The CDR3 protein is CASSTPGGYTF. CDR3 in DNA: TGTGCCAGCAGCACCCCCGGGGGCTACACCTTC.

The chain recombines TRBV15 with TRBJ1-5; D uncertain. V lost 7 bases and J 5 bases, leaving 15 bases between the germline ends. Germline V gene data show CDR1 as LNHNV and CDR2 as YYDKDF (reference sequence). CDR3 size: 14 residues. CDR3 residues: CATKKQRDYQPQHF. CDR3 sequence (DNA): TGTGCCACCAAGAAACAGAGAGATTATCAGCCCCAGCATTTT.

The chain uses TRBV7-9 and TRBJ2-7; 9 bases are shared with TRBD1. Germline CDR1 reads SEHNR; CDR2 reads FQNEAQ (reference sequence). The J segment lost 2 bases and the V segment lost 0 bases, leaving 5 bases of the junction unmatched. This CDR3 is built from 16 residues. CDR3: CASSLASGTGTYEQYF. As DNA, the CDR3 is TGTGCCAGCAGCTTAGCCTCCGGGACAGGGACCTACGAGCAGTACTTC.

The chain couples TRBV5-4 to TRBJ2-5; 10 bases are shared with TRBD2. Germline CDR1 SGHNT, CDR2 YYREEE (reference sequence). The CDR3 has 15 amino acids. V gave up 5 bases and J gave up 3 bases; unmatched junction bases: 7. CDR3: CASRRAGGAKETQYF. In DNA, the CDR3 is TGTGCCAGCAGGAGAGCGGGGGGGGCGAAAGAGACCCAGTACTTC.

The rearrangement uses TRBV5-1 and TRBJ2-5; tentative D call: TRBD2 (7 bases). This CDR3 spans 16 amino acids. The germline CDR1 and CDR2 sequences are SGHRS and YFSETQ. The V end was cut by 0 bases, the J end by 4 bases, with 16 bases between. The CDR3 protein is CASSLERGGFGETQYF. The CDR3 region has the DNA TGCGCCAGCAGCTTGGAAAGGGGGGGCTTTGGAGAGACCCAGTACTTC.

J is TRBJ2-4 and V is TRBV7-2, with 10 bases matching TRBD2. Trimming took 4 bases from V and 15 from J; bases not matched to a gene: 15. The CDR3 loop spans 15 amino acids. CDR1 SGHTA and CDR2 FQGNSA come from the germline V gene. CDR3 sequence (DNA): TGTGCCAGCAGCTCCAAAAGCGGGGGGGAAACACCGAGGTACTTC. Amino acid sequence: CASSSKSGGETPRYF. Supplemented by reference TRBV7-2 and TRBJ2-4, the full variable domain reads GAGVSQSPSNKVTEKGKDVELRCDPISGHTALYWYRQSLGQGLEFLIYFQGNSAPDKSGLPSDRFSAERTGGSVSTLTIQRTQQEDSAVYLCASSSKSGGETPRYFGAGTRLSVL.

Written as DNA, the CDR3 is TGTGCCAGCAGCCAAGCCGGGACAGGGAACACTGAAGCTTTCTTT. Amino acid sequence: CASSQAGTGNTEAFF. The chain uses TRBV14 and TRBJ1-1; 8 positions match TRBD1. Trimming removed 1 base from V and 1 base from J; junction bases left unmatched: 2. The CDR3 is 15 amino acids. Looked up from germline, CDR1 is SGHDN and CDR2 is FVKESK.

The V and J genes are TRBV3-1 (or the pseudogene TRBV3-2) and TRBJ1-1, with D possibly matching TRBD1 (6 bases). Looked up from germline, CDR1 is LGHDT and CDR2 is YNNKEL (reference sequence). The CDR3 has 14 residues. V was shortened by 4 bases and J by 3 bases, with 12 bases between the two germline ends. The CDR3 DNA is TGTGCCAGCAGCCCCTGGGGGCTAGACACTGAAGCTTTCTTT. Protein: CASSPWGLDTEAFF.

V and J are TRBV2 and TRBJ2-1, with TRBD2 identical over 14 bases. V shed 8 bases and J 7 bases; nucleotides not matched to a gene: 4. CDR1 SNHLY and CDR2 FYNNEI come from the germline V gene. The CDR3 loop spans 14 amino acids. DNA of the CDR3: TGTGCCAGCCGTAGGACTAGCGGGAGGAATGAGCAGTTCTTC. It is translated as CASRRTSGRNEQFF.

This clone was seen ten or more times. CDR3 DNA sequence: TGTGCCAGCAGCCCTTTAGATAAGACAGGGGACTACACCTTC. It codes for CASSPLDKTGDYTF. The chain combines TRBV5-6 with TRBJ1-2; 8 bases match TRBD1. Germline CDR1 and CDR2: SGHDT and YYEEEE. The CDR3 is made up of 14 amino acids. V lost 4 bases and J lost 10; bases outside the gene matches: 12.

The V and J genes are TRBV3-1 (or the pseudogene TRBV3-2) and TRBJ2-1; 8 bases map to TRBD1. V dropped 2 bases and J dropped 9; count of bases not matched to a gene: 12. This CDR3 has 16 residues. Germline CDR1 reads LGHDT; CDR2 reads YNNKEL (reference sequence). The CDR3 region is CASSQLGQGRSSEQFF. CDR3 nucleotides: TGTGCCAGCAGCCAACTTGGACAGGGAAGGTCAAGTGAGCAGTTCTTC.

This clone appeared once. The V and J genes are TRBV4-2 and TRBJ1-2, with D unclear. The CDR3 has 15 residues. Germline V gives CDR1 LGHNA, CDR2 YNFKEQ. Trimming cost V 1 base and J 2 bases, with 11 bases left between them. The CDR3 region has the DNA TGTGCCAGCAGCCAAGTGACGGAGACCAACTATGGCTACACCTTC. Its translation is CASSQVTETNYGYTF.

The chain has TRBV9 and TRBJ2-1; D possibly corresponds to TRBD1 (6 bases). CDR1 is SGDLS, CDR2 YYNGEE, per germline. With 3 bases removed from V and 1 base from J, the gap between germline ends came to 14 bases. This CDR3 is built from 16 residues. The chain's CDR3 is CASSGRTDSSYNEQFF. In nucleotides, the CDR3 is TGTGCCAGCAGCGGGCGAACGGACAGTTCCTACAATGAGCAGTTCTTC.

V is TRBV11-2 and J is TRBJ1-2; D is possibly TRBD1 (5 bases). The V end was cut by 1 base, the J end by 6 bases, with 15 bases between. This CDR3 contains 15 residues. Germline CDR1 SGHAT, CDR2 FQNNGV. Here the CDR3 reads CASSLVDWGEDGYTF. CDR3 coding DNA: TGTGCCAGCAGCTTAGTTGACTGGGGGGAGGATGGCTACACCTTC.

The chain couples TRBV6-4 to TRBJ2-1; 8 positions agree with TRBD2. The V gene end was trimmed by 2 bases and the J gene end by 5 bases; junction bases not matched to a gene: 14. CDR1 and CDR2 (germline): MRHNA, SNTAGT. The CDR3 runs 18 residues. As DNA, the CDR3 is TGTGCCAGCAGTGACACACTCAGGCCGACTAGCGCGGACAATGAGCAGTTCTTC. Protein sequence: CASSDTLRPTSADNEQFF.

V usage is TRBV2 and J usage is TRBJ2-7; 12 positions match TRBD1. Germline-derived CDR1 and CDR2 are SNHLY and FYNNEI. J gave up 5 bases and V 4 bases, and 12 bases lay outside the gene matches. The CDR3 loop spans 17 amino acids. The CDR3 loop is CASSAWSSGTGGHEQYF. The CDR3 DNA follows: TGTGCCAGCAGTGCTTGGAGTTCCGGGACAGGGGGCCACGAGCAGTACTTC.

This CDR3 reads CASRTLGGHPEAFF. As DNA, the CDR3 is TGCGCCAGCAGGACCCTCGGGGGGCATCCTGAAGCTTTCTTT. The chain has TRBV10-2 and TRBJ1-1; TRBD1 is a possible D gene (6 bases). The CDR3 is 14 residues long. Between the trimmed V and J ends, which lost 6 bases and 6 bases, there was a span of 17 bases. Germline loops: CDR1 WSHSY, CDR2 SAAADI.

V usage is TRBV10-1 and J usage is TRBJ2-3; TRBD2 might be the D (7 bases). Trimming removed 8 bases from V and 5 bases from J, with 14 bases in between. Germline values: CDR1 WNHNN, CDR2 SYGVQD (reference sequence). The CDR3 runs 13 residues. The CDR3, as DNA: TGCGCCAGCTCGGGCGGGGGCGGAGATACGCAGTATTTT. This codes for CASSGGGGDTQYF.

The V and J genes are TRBV28 and TRBJ2-2, with D perhaps matching TRBD1 (6 bases). With 6 bases removed from V and 3 bases from J, the gap between germline ends came to 14 bases. Germline lookup yields CDR1 MDHEN and CDR2 SYDVKM. This CDR3 has 15 residues. CDR3 amino acids: CASSPGTLYTGELFF. The CDR3 nucleotides read TGTGCCAGCAGCCCCGGGACACTTTACACCGGGGAGCTGTTTTTT.

J is TRBJ1-4 and V is TRBV5-4; 7 bases align to TRBD1. The CDR3 consists of 15 residues. Per the germline V gene, CDR1 is SGHNT and CDR2 is YYREEE (reference sequence). With 0 bases clipped from V and 8 bases from J, the junction kept 7 bases outside the gene matches. The CDR3 protein is CASSLGQGKGEKLFF. In DNA, the CDR3 is TGTGCCAGCAGCTTGGGACAGGGCAAGGGGGAAAAACTGTTTTTT.

The chain couples TRBV30 to TRBJ1-6; TRBD1 aligns across 9 bases. V trimming: 3 bases; J trimming: 5 bases; junction bases outside the gene matches: 2. Germline assignment: CDR1 GTSNPN and CDR2 SVGIG (reference sequence). CDR3 length: 14 amino acids. As DNA, the CDR3 is TGTGCCTGGAGAGGGACAGGGAATAATTCACCCCTCCACTTT. It is translated as CAWRGTGNNSPLHF.

This chain connects TRBV11-2 to TRBJ2-1; no definite D call. The CDR3 totals 15 residues. Germline values: CDR1 SGHAT, CDR2 FQNNGV. The V and J ends lost 1 base and 3 bases respectively, with 10 bases between them. In nucleotides, the CDR3 is TGTGCCAGCAGCTTAGTCCCGGTTTACTACAATGAGCAGTTCTTC. Amino acid sequence: CASSLVPVYYNEQFF.

V and J are TRBV3-1 (or the pseudogene TRBV3-2) and TRBJ1-2, with D uncertain. Looked up from germline, CDR1 is LGHDT and CDR2 is YNNKEL (reference sequence). V was trimmed by 4 bases and J by 7 bases, leaving 13 bases between them. The CDR3 covers 13 residues. The CDR3 reads CASSPFGGRGYTF. The CDR3 bases are TGTGCCAGCAGCCCCTTTGGCGGGCGTGGCTACACCTTC.

The rearrangement links TRBV2 to TRBJ2-7; 8 bases line up with TRBD1. V gave up 5 bases and J gave up 6 bases; unmatched junction bases: 9. The CDR3 runs 14 residues. Germline values: CDR1 SNHLY, CDR2 FYNNEI. The CDR3, as DNA: TGTGCCAGCAGTATACAAAAACAGGGGGGCGAGCAGTACTTC. Encoded protein: CASSIQKQGGEQYF.

This clone appeared a few times. This sequence joins TRBV4-1 and TRBJ1-3, with 9 bases that match TRBD1. The CDR3 is 15 amino acids. CDR1 is MGHRA and CDR2 is YSYEKL in the germline V gene. V dropped 7 bases and J dropped 4; count of bases not matched to a gene: 8. The CDR3 DNA reads as TGCGCCAGCACTTTGGGACAGGGATTCGGAAACACCATATATTTT. The encoded protein is CASTLGQGFGNTIYF.

The chain has TRBV7-9 and TRBJ2-5; 11 bases agree with TRBD1. CDR3 length: 15 amino acids. Germline V gene lookup returns CDR1 SEHNR and CDR2 FQNEAQ (reference sequence). Unmatched junction bases numbered 6, after V lost 5 bases and J lost 4 bases. CDR3 sequence reads: CASSTGQGAGETQYF. For the CDR3, the DNA is TGTGCCAGCAGCACTGGACAGGGGGCTGGAGAGACCCAGTACTTC.

The V and J genes are TRBV6-2 or TRBV6-3 and TRBJ1-1, with 8 bases lining up with TRBD1. The germline V gene has CDR1 MNHEY and CDR2 SVGEGT. The CDR3 has 14 amino acids. With 6 bases clipped from V and 5 bases from J, the junction kept 8 bases outside the gene matches. This CDR3 reads CASSRVTGGTEAFF. In DNA form, the CDR3 reads TGTGCCAGCAGCCGAGTTACAGGGGGGACTGAAGCTTTCTTT.